The text below deals with one T cell receptor beta chain. The CDR3 extends over 12 amino acids. CDR1 is LGHNA, CDR2 YNFKEQ, per germline. Trimming shortened V by 4 bases and J by 7 bases, and 10 bases separated the two germline ends. The entry originates in a study of blood T cell repertoires in COVID-19. About the study: Material from acute and convalescent COVID-19 was sourced from the United States, Italy and Spain.

As processed by the authors: Amplification with reference gene primers provided the estimates of nucleated cell counts. TCRdb's copy holds only in-frame clones and misses some; the assay was immunoSEQ multiplex PCR. V and J calls plus clone size are reproduced from that table; the DNA served to infer D and trimming. The profile shows roughly 390,000 clones, around 85% of them singletons. The source of this sequence is a woman aged 18-29 years with acute or convalescent COVID-19. This chain uses TRBV4-2 with TRBJ1-1, with TRBD1 as a possible D gene (6 bases). The sample taken for sequencing was peripheral blood. In nucleotides, the CDR3 is TGTGCCAGCAGCCGGGGGACACTTGAAGCTTTCTTT. It specifies CASSRGTLEAFF.